The 30 T cell receptor beta chains below were found in one sample sequenced in a study of shared clonotypes between healthy human individuals (dated by TCRdb to the early 2020s). Library method: the immunoSEQ multiplex PCR assay. TCRdb provides this immuneACCESS table in a form limited to in-frame rearrangements. Some clones are lacking; in checked studies, under half of them reflect an unresolved V gene, and why the rest are absent is not known. The sample contains 450,000 to 500,000 clones, around 80% of them found a single time. The top ten constitute over 10% of the sample. The sample comprised PBMCs. The receptors here all came from a woman in her forties in good health. Some clones in this sample may be carry-over from other donors' samples.

The V and J genes are TRBV27 and TRBJ2-1, with unresolved D. Per the germline V gene, CDR1 is MNHEY and CDR2 is SMNVEV (reference sequence). With 0 bases removed from V and 4 bases from J, the gap between germline ends came to 10 bases. This CDR3 has 15 residues. DNA of the CDR3: TGTGCCAGCAGTTTATCCAGCCCCATTTACAATGAGCAGTTCTTC. This gives the protein CASSLSSPIYNEQFF.

The chain carries TRBV10-3 and TRBJ2-7; 8 bases match TRBD2. Germline CDR1 reads ENHRY; CDR2 reads SYGVKD. Trimming at V came to 0 bases and at J to 0 bases, leaving 4 bases not matched to a gene. This CDR3 contains 16 residues. The CDR3 DNA reads TGTGCCATCAGTGAGTCGCAGCGGGGGAGCTCCTACGAGCAGTACTTC. This encodes CAISESQRGSSYEQYF.

The V and J genes are TRBV30 and TRBJ1-4; TRBD1 is a possible D gene (6 bases). Trimming pared 3 bases from V and 8 bases from J, leaving 13 bases between. The germline V gene encodes CDR1 GTSNPN and CDR2 SVGIG (reference sequence). This CDR3 region has 13 residues. CDR3 coding DNA: TGTGCCTGGAGAGGGAGGGGGAAGGAAAAACTGTTTTTT. Protein product: CAWRGRGKEKLFF. Drawing the rest from reference TRBV30 and TRBJ1-4, the complete variable domain is SQTIHQWPATLVQPVGSPLSLECTVEGTSNPNLYWYRQAAGRGLQLLFYSVGIGQISSEVPQNLSASRPQDRQFILSSKKLLLSDSGFYLCAWRGRGKEKLFFGSGTQLSVL.

In DNA form, the CDR3 reads TGTGCCAGCGGCCGGGACAGGGGGAGAAATGCGCAATCTGGGGCCAACGTCCTGACTTTC. It specifies CASGRDRGRNAQSGANVLTF. The chain combines TRBV21-1 with TRBJ2-6; TRBD1, the table's D call, was not compared with the DNA. TRBV21-1 is labeled a pseudogene. The CDR3 sequence is 20 residues long.

The chain carries TRBV18 and TRBJ2-1, with TRBD1 matching over 7 bases. CDR1 KGHSH and CDR2 LQKENI come from the germline V gene. This CDR3 has 16 residues. J lost 7 bases, V lost 3 bases, and 12 bases had no gene match. The CDR3 spells CASSPFEPPTGNEQFF. The CDR3 DNA follows: TGTGCCAGCTCACCCTTCGAACCGCCGACAGGGAATGAGCAGTTCTTC.

The chain carries TRBV5-1 and TRBJ2-1; the D gene is possibly TRBD2 (6 bases). The V gene's germline CDR1 is SGHRS and CDR2 YFSETQ. The V end was cut by 2 bases, the J end by 5 bases, with 14 bases between. CDR3 size: 15 residues. CDR3 sequence: CASSLLTGDDNEQFF. Written as DNA, the CDR3 is TGCGCCAGCAGCTTACTAACGGGAGACGACAATGAGCAGTTCTTC.

The V and J genes are TRBV11-3 and TRBJ2-7, with a weak D call TRBD2 (6 bases). Between the trimmed V and J ends, which lost 6 bases and 6 bases, there was a span of 18 bases. CDR3 length: 14 residues. The V gene's germline CDR1 is SGHNT and CDR2 YENEEA. This CDR3 reads CASSSGTLVGEQYF. CDR3 DNA: TGTGCCAGCAGTTCCGGGACTCTCGTCGGCGAGCAGTACTTC.

The chain combines TRBV7-3 with TRBJ2-7, with D possibly being TRBD1 (5 bases). The V end lost 5 bases, the J end lost 1 base, and 15 bases lay between the germline ends. Germline values: CDR1 SGHTA, CDR2 FQGTGA. CDR3 length: 15 amino acids. The CDR3 protein is CASSLRAGSSYEQYF. DNA of the CDR3: TGTGCCAGCAGCCTCAGGGCAGGAAGTTCCTACGAGCAGTACTTC.

CDR3 in amino acids: CASSPVYEQYF. The CDR3 bases are TGTGCCAGCAGTCCAGTTTACGAGCAGTACTTC. The chain carries TRBV2 and TRBJ2-7; D is undetermined. CDR3 length: 11 amino acids. V lost 5 bases and J lost 4, with 6 bases in between. In germline, CDR1 is SNHLY, CDR2 FYNNEI. The full variable domain, rest sourced from reference TRBV2 and TRBJ2-7, is EPEVTQTPSHQVTQMGQEVILRCVPISNHLYFYWYRQILGQKVEFLVSFYNNEISEKSEIFDDQFSVERPDGSNFTLKIRSTKLEDSAMYFCASSPVYEQYFGPGTRLTVT.

This sequence joins TRBV7-9 and TRBJ2-3; 7 bases map to TRBD1. V lost 3 bases and J lost 6; bases outside the gene matches: 18. Germline CDR1 reads SEHNR; CDR2 reads FQNEAQ (reference sequence). The CDR3 is 18 residues long. The CDR3 sequence is CASSLPMDGTVYLDTQYF. The CDR3 DNA reads as TGTGCCAGCAGCTTGCCAATGGACGGGACAGTTTATTTGGATACGCAGTATTTT.

The chain links TRBV19 to TRBJ1-1; no firm D call. There are 14 residues in the CDR3. The germline V gene encodes CDR1 LNHDA and CDR2 SQIVND (reference sequence). V dropped 6 bases and J dropped 6 bases, with 17 bases sitting between them. In DNA, the CDR3 is TGTGCCAGTAGCCACGACCCCCTCGAGGCTGAAGCTTTCTTT. Its protein product is CASSHDPLEAEAFF.

This clone was seen a handful of times. This chain uses TRBV6-1 with TRBJ2-2, with D possibly being TRBD2 (6 bases). CDR1 is MNHNS and CDR2 is SASEGT in the germline V gene. Trimming removed 6 bases at V and 4 bases at J, with 12 bases between. The CDR3 sequence is 14 residues long. CDR3: CASSAGRTTGELFF. CDR3 nucleotide sequence: TGTGCCAGCAGCGCGGGACGGACCACCGGGGAGCTGTTTTTT.

The J gene is TRBJ2-1, the V gene TRBV18, with D unclear. Trimming pared 3 bases from V and 0 bases from J, leaving 18 bases between. The CDR3 has 18 residues. Germline CDR1 is KGHSH and CDR2 is LQKENI. CDR3 nucleotide sequence: TGTGCCAGCTCACCCCTCTCGGTATTAGCTGACTCCTACAATGAGCAGTTCTTC. Residues: CASSPLSVLADSYNEQFF.

In its sample, this clone was seen a few times. The chain has TRBV11-2 and TRBJ2-5, with 11 positions matching TRBD2. Germline V gene lookup returns CDR1 SGHAT and CDR2 FQNNGV. The junction had 11 bases not matched to a gene; V was cut back by 1 base and J by 4 bases. The CDR3 has 18 residues. CDR3 bases: TGTGCCAGCAGCTTAGCTCTACTAGCGGGAGTTTTGCGAGAGACCCAGTACTTC. Residues: CASSLALLAGVLRETQYF.

V usage is TRBV10-2 and J usage is TRBJ2-1; possible D gene TRBD2, 6 bases. The germline V gene has CDR1 WSHSY and CDR2 SAAADI. CDR3 size: 18 residues. V gave up 4 bases and J gave up 1 base, with 20 bases separating them. The CDR3 protein is CASSGSFDWRVSYNEQFF. As DNA, the CDR3 is TGCGCCAGCAGTGGTTCTTTCGATTGGAGGGTGTCCTACAATGAGCAGTTCTTC.

The chain recombines TRBV18 with TRBJ2-3, with 9 positions matching TRBD2. Germline CDR1 KGHSH, CDR2 LQKENI. Trimming took 6 bases from V and 3 from J; bases not matched to a gene: 16. This CDR3 contains 18 residues. The chain's CDR3 is CASSRVAGAPGVTDTQYF. The DNA of the CDR3 is TGTGCCAGCTCCCGGGTAGCGGGAGCCCCGGGAGTAACAGATACGCAGTATTTT.

The genes are TRBV29-1 and TRBJ2-7, with 13 bases identical to TRBD2. Germline V CDR1 and CDR2: SQVTM, ANQGSEA. The CDR3 covers 13 residues. The trim removed 6 bases at V and 6 bases at J, leaving 5 bases unmatched. The CDR3 sequence: CSVLAGGGGEQYF. In nucleotides, the CDR3 is TGCAGCGTACTAGCGGGAGGGGGGGGCGAGCAGTACTTC.

Comment on this clone: A read error may account for a junction end that differs from germline. The gene calls are TRBV11-3 and TRBJ2-3; 8 positions agree with TRBD1. Germline V gives CDR1 SGHNT, CDR2 YENEEA. The CDR3 consists of 14 residues. CDR3 nucleotides: TGTGCCAGCAGCCCGGGACAGGCGTCAGATGCGCAGTATTTT. It is translated as CASSPGQASDAQYF.

V gene TRBV28 combines with J gene TRBJ2-7; TRBD1 aligns across 8 bases. This CDR3 has 14 residues. The ends lost 4 bases at V and 4 bases at J; junction bases unmatched: 6. The germline gives CDR1 MDHEN, CDR2 SYDVKM. CDR3 bases: TGTGCCAGCAGTTACCGGACAGGGCGGTACGAGCAGTACTTC. Translated, it gives CASSYRTGRYEQYF.

The chain uses TRBV28 and TRBJ1-5; no definite D call. The CDR3 runs 16 residues. V was trimmed by 3 bases and J by 0 bases, leaving 12 bases between them. Germline V gives CDR1 MDHEN, CDR2 SYDVKM. CDR3 sequence (DNA): TGTGCCAGCAGTTTGTTGGCGCGTAGTAGCAATCAGCCCCAGCATTTT. Translation: CASSLLARSSNQPQHF.

This clone appeared a few times. V is TRBV28 and J is TRBJ2-7; a weak D match, TRBD2 (5 bases). Germline-derived CDR1 and CDR2 are MDHEN and SYDVKM. This CDR3 comprises 13 residues. V was trimmed by 7 bases and J by 2 bases, leaving 12 bases between them. The CDR3 sequence is CASTPTKPYEQYF. The CDR3 DNA reads as TGTGCCAGCACCCCGACTAAACCCTACGAGCAGTACTTC.

With respect to this clone: Given a much more abundant clone one base away, this may be a read error. In the same sample, other DNA sequences code for this CDR3. The chain uses TRBV5-1 and TRBJ2-7, with 8 bases identical to TRBD2. V lost 0 bases and J lost 7; bases outside the gene matches: 9. The V gene's germline CDR1 is SGHRS and CDR2 YFSETQ. CDR3 length: 15 residues. The CDR3 nucleotides read TGCGCCAGCAGCTTGGACGGACGCGCGGGGGGTGAGCAGTACTTC. This codes for CASSLDGRAGGEQYF. Supplemented by reference TRBV5-1 and TRBJ2-7, the full variable domain reads KAGVTQTPRYLIKTRGQQVTLSCSPISGHRSVSWYQQTPGQGLQFLFEYFSETQRNKGNFPGRFSGRQFSNSRSEMNVSTLELGDSALYLCASSLDGRAGGEQYFGPGTRLTVT.

This sequence joins TRBV10-2 and TRBJ2-2; 11 bases agree with TRBD2. The J segment lost 7 bases and the V segment lost 6 bases, leaving 4 bases of the junction unmatched. Germline lookup yields CDR1 WSHSY and CDR2 SAAADI. This CDR3 comprises 14 residues. For the CDR3, the DNA is TGCGCCAGCAGACCGGGACTAGCGGTCGGGGAGCTGTTTTTT. It encodes CASRPGLAVGELFF.

J is TRBJ1-1 and V is TRBV27; tentatively, D is TRBD1 (6 bases). In germline, CDR1 is MNHEY, CDR2 SMNVEV (reference sequence). The CDR3 runs 14 residues. V was clipped by 6 bases and J by 6 bases, with 17 bases between them. Here the CDR3 reads CASRGPGGRAEAFF. In DNA, the CDR3 is TGTGCCAGCAGGGGCCCCGGGGGGCGCGCTGAAGCTTTCTTT.

The rearrangement uses TRBV28 and TRBJ2-1; no firm D call. Germline values: CDR1 MDHEN, CDR2 SYDVKM. This CDR3 comprises 12 residues. V was clipped by 3 bases and J by 10 bases, with 10 bases between them. The CDR3 DNA reads TGTGCCAGCAGTTTTGGGGTCGGCGAGCAGTTCTTC. Amino acids: CASSFGVGEQFF.

The rearrangement uses TRBV28 and TRBJ2-3; either TRBD1 or TRBD2 may supply D (5 bases each). With 5 bases removed from V and 7 bases from J, the gap between germline ends came to 13 bases. CDR1 MDHEN and CDR2 SYDVKM come from the germline V gene. There are 13 residues in the CDR3. CDR3 DNA sequence: TGTGCCAGCAGTGCCACCGGGACCCATACGCAGTATTTT. It is translated as CASSATGTHTQYF.

The chain employs TRBV2 and TRBJ2-2, with 10 bases lining up with TRBD1. J lost 5 bases, V lost 3 bases, and 3 bases had no gene match. The CDR3 length is 15 residues. Germline V gene sequence: CDR1 SNHLY, CDR2 FYNNEI. Written as DNA, the CDR3 is TGTGCCAGCAGTGACTGGACAGGGGGGACCGGGGAGCTGTTTTTT. Protein: CASSDWTGGTGELFF.

As to this clone: A much more abundant neighbour one base away suggests this may be a read error. The chain employs TRBV28 and TRBJ1-6; no definite D call. CDR3 size: 9 residues. Germline CDR1 is MDHEN and CDR2 is SYDVKM. The CDR3 loop reads CASGSRLNF. For the CDR3, the DNA is TGTGCCAGCGGTTCCCGTCTTAACTTT.

This chain uses TRBV7-3 with TRBJ1-2; 10 nucleotides line up with TRBD1. Germline V lookup: CDR1 SGHTA, CDR2 FQGTGA. The CDR3 has 17 amino acids. V lost 0 bases, J lost 2 bases, and 6 bases stayed unmatched. CDR3 sequence reads: CASSLTGPGQGNYGYTF. The CDR3 DNA reads as TGTGCCAGCAGCTTAACAGGTCCGGGACAGGGGAACTATGGCTACACCTTC.

This clone was counted a single time. The CDR3 here is CASSPEGSLVTEAFF. CDR3 nucleotides: TGTGCCAGCTCACCAGAGGGTTCCTTGGTCACTGAAGCTTTCTTT. The chain carries TRBV18 and TRBJ1-1; D call uncertain. Trimming left V 2 bases short and J 4 bases short, with 14 bases between. Germline V CDR1 and CDR2: KGHSH, LQKENI. The CDR3 length is 15 residues.